This entry describes one TCR beta chain. No antigen is known for it. Per-base qualities were not stored, and no clone one base away is much larger. Via the germline V gene, CDR1 is SGHDN and CDR2 FVKESK. V is clipped by 1 base and J by 3 bases, and the sequence between their germline boundaries is 13 bases long. The CDR3 contains 17 residues, cysteine and phenylalanine counted. Only the CDR3 part of the read is kept: 51 bases, read in frame from the first base. This sample was taken from a study of blood T cell repertoires in COVID-19 (dated by TCRdb to the early 2020s). About the full investigation: Samples from collaborators originated in the United States, Italy and Spain and spanned both the acute and convalescent phases of COVID-19. The prospective study material was composed of cDNA or gDNA derived from T cells, B-cell-depleted T cells, or PBMCs. Subjects who had been exposed to COVID-19, were actively infected with it, or had recovered from it provided the deeply sampled blood TCRbeta repertoires that made up the dataset. The repertoires were released in a freely available public database meant as a resource for research on the immune response to SARS-CoV-2. Samples were obtained from the ongoing ImmuneRACE study (first 160 participants) and from 1,000 to 1,500 subjects provided by 6 global collaborators. Nearly every sample came with metadata listing a de-identified subject ID, COVID-19 status, age in years and sex. Where available, HLA class I and class II types were obtained from metadata supplied by the sample provider rather than from assay-based typing. Study-wide findings and limitations: The amount of clinical and demographic metadata varied by source and participant and was provided uncurated.

The immunoSEQ Assay, a bias-controlled multiplex PCR, was used to amplify TCRbeta CDR3 regions from genomic DNA. In the authors' own workflow: The number of nucleated cells in each sample was estimated by amplification of reference gene primers within the assay. To quantify the absolute abundance of each unique TCRbeta CDR3 rearrangement, sequence reads were collapsed and filtered. Productive Simpson clonality was computed per sample as the square root of Simpson's diversity index over productive rearrangements. As stored in TCRdb, this immuneACCESS dataset retains in-frame rearrangements with V and J assigned. A fraction of the clones does not appear; measured against another copy, unresolved V genes explain less than half of the discrepancy, and the remainder lacks a known reason. Clone size and V and J calls were adopted from that table, with D and trimming inferred from the DNA. Within this sample are about 240,000 clones, with roughly 87% of them counted one time only. The top ten hold 2% to 3% of the sample.

Enrolling through a virtual design, the prospective study's participants ranged in age from roughly 18 to 90 years and lived across 24 United States geographic areas. In the prospective study, participants were assigned to cohorts based on the clinical history participants reported in a screening survey and a study questionnaire. In the prospective study, whole blood, serum and a nasopharyngeal or oropharyngeal swab were collected from each participant by mobile phlebotomists. Additional blood draws and questionnaires over a 2-month period could optionally be provided by prospective study participants. Before DNA extraction, prospective study blood samples were shipped either frozen or at room temperature.

This sequence was found in a young woman with acute COVID-19. The chain employs TRBV14 and TRBJ1-6, with no confident D gene call. Material for sequencing was PBMCs or T cells enriched from blood (not recorded which). The CDR3 region reads CASSQGRLAYYNSPLHF. The bases read TGTGCCAGCAGCCAAGGTCGACTAGCTTACTATAATTCACCCCTCCACTTT.